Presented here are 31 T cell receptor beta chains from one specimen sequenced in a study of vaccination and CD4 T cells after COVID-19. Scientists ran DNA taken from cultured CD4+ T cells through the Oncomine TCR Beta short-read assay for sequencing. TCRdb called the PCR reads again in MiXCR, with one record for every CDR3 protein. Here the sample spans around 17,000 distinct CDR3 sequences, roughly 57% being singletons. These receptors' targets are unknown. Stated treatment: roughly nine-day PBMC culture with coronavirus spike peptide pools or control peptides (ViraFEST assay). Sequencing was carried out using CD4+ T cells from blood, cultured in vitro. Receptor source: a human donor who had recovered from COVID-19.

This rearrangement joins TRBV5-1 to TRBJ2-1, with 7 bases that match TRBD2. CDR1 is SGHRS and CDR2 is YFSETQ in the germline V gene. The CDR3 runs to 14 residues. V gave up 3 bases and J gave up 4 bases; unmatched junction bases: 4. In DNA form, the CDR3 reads TGCGCCAGCAGCTCCCAAGCGGGATACAATGAGCAGTTCTTC. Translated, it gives CASSSQAGYNEQFF.

CDR3 DNA: TGTGCCATCAGTGAGACACCCTCCGGGGAGCTGTTTTTT. Protein: CAISETPSGELFF. The chain combines TRBV10-3 with TRBJ2-2; D gene uncertain. The germline V gene encodes CDR1 ENHRY and CDR2 SYGVKD. This CDR3 comprises 13 residues. The V end lost 2 bases, the J end lost 6 bases, and 7 bases lay between the germline ends.

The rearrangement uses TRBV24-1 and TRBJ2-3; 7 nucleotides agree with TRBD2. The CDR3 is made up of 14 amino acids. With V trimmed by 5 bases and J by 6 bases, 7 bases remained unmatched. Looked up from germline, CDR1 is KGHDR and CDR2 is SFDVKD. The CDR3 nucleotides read TGTGCCACCAGTGGACGGGGGGAAGGGGATACGCAGTATTTT. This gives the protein CATSGRGEGDTQYF.

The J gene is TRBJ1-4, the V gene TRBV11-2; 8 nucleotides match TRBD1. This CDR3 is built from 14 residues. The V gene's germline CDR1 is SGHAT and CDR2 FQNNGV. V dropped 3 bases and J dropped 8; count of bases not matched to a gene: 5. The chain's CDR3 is CASSFRQGWEKLFF. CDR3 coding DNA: TGTGCCAGCAGCTTTCGACAGGGGTGGGAAAAACTGTTTTTT.

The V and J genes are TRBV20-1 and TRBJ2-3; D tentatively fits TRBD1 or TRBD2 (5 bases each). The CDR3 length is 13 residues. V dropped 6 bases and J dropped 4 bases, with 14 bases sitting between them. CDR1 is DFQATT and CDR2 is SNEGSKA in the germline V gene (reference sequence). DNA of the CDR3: TGCAGTGCGGAGGAGTGGGGCGCAGATACGCAGTATTTT. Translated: CSAEEWGADTQYF.

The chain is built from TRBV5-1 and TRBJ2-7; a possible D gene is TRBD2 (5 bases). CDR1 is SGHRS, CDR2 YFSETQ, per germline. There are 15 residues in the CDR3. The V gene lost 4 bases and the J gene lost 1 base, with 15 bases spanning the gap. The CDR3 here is CASSPMASGSYEQYF. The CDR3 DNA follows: TGCGCCAGCAGCCCCATGGCCAGCGGATCCTACGAGCAGTACTTC.

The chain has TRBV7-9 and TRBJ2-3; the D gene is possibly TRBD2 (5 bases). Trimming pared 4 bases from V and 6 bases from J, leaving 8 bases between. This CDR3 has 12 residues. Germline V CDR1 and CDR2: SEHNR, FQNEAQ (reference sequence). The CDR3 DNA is TGTGCCAGCAGCTCGGACTCGGATACGCAGTATTTT. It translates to CASSSDSDTQYF. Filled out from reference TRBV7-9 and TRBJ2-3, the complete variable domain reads DTGVSQNPRHKITKRGQNVTFRCDPISEHNRLYWYRQTLGQGPEFLTYFQNEAQLEKSRLLSDRFSAERPKGSFSTLEIQRTEQGDSAMYLCASSSDSDTQYFGPGTRLTVL.

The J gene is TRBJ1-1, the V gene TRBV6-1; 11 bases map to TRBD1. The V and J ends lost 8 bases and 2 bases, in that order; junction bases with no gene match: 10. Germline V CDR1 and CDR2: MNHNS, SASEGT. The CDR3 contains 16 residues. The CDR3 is CASPTAGQGANTEAFF. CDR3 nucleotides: TGTGCCAGCCCCACCGCAGGACAGGGGGCAAACACTGAAGCTTTCTTT.

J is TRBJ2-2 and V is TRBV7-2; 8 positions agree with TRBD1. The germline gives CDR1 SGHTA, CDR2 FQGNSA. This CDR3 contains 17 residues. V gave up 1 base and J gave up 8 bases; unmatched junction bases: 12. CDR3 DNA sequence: TGTGCCAGCAGCTTAGTAGCAGGGGGCGCAGGACGAGGGGAGCTGTTTTTT. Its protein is CASSLVAGGAGRGELFF.

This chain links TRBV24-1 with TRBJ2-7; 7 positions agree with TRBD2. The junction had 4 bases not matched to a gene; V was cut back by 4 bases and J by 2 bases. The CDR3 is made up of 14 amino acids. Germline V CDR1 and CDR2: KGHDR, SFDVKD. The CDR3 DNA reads TGTGCCACCAGTGAAGGAGGGACTACCTACGAGCAGTACTTC. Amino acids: CATSEGGTTYEQYF.

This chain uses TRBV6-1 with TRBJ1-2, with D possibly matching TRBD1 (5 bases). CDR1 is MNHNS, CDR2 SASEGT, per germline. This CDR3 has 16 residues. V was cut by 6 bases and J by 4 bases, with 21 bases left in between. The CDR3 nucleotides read TGTGCCAGCAGCGCCGCCGGGGCGGGGGAGGGCTATGGCTACACCTTC. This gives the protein CASSAAGAGEGYGYTF.

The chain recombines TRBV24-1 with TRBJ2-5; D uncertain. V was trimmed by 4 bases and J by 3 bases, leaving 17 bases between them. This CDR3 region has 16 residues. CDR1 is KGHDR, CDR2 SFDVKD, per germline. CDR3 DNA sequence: TGTGCCACCAGTGACCCCCACCGGACGTATGAAGAGACCCAGTACTTC. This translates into CATSDPHRTYEETQYF.

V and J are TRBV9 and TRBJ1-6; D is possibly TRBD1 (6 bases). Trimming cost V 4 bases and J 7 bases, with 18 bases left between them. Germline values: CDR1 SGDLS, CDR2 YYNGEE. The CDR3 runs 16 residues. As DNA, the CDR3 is TGTGCCAGCAGCCCCCGGGACCCCCAGGGGAATTCACCCCTCCACTTT. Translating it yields CASSPRDPQGNSPLHF.

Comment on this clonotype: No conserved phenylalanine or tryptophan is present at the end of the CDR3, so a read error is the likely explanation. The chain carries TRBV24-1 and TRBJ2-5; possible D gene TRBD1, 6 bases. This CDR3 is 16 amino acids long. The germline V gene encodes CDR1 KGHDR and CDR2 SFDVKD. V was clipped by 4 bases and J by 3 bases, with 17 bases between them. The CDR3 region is CATSESTGTPKETQYY. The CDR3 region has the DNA TGTGCCACCAGTGAGTCTACCGGGACACCGAAAGAGACCCAGTACTAC.

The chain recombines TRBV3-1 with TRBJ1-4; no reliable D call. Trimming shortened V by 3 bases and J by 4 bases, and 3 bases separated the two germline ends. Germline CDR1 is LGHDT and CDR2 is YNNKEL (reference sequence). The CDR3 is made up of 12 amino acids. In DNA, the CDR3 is TGTGCCAGCAGCCACAGTAATGAAAAACTGTTTTTT. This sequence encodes CASSHSNEKLFF.

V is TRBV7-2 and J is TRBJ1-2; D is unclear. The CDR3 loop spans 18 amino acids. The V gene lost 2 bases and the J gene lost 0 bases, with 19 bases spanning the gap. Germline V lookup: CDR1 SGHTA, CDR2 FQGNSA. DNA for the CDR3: TGTGCCAGCAGCTTAATCGTCGGGTCCCGACCCTCTAACTATGGCTACACCTTC. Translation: CASSLIVGSRPSNYGYTF.

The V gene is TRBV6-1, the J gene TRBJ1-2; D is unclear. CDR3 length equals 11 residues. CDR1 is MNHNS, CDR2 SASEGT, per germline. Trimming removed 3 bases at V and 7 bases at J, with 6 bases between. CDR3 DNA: TGTGCCAGCAGTGAGGTGGGTGGCTACACCTTC. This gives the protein CASSEVGGYTF.

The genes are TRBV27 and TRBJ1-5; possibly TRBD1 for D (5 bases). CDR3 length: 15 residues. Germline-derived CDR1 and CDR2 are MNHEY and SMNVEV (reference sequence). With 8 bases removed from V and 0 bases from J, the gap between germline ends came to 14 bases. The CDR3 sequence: CASASSGLSNQPQHF. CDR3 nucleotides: TGTGCCAGCGCCTCCTCGGGACTTAGCAATCAGCCCCAGCATTTT.

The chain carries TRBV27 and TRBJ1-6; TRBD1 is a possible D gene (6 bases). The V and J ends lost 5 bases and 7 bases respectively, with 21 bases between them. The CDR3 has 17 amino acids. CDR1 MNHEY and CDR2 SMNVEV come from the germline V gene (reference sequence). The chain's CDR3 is CASSTSNGGRGNSPLHF. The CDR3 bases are TGTGCCAGCAGTACCTCTAATGGGGGAAGGGGGAATTCACCCCTCCACTTT.

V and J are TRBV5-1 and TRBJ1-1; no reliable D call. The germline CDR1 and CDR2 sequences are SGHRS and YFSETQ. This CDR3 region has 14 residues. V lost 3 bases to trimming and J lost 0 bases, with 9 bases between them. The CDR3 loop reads CASSSGRMNTEAFF. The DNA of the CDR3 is TGCGCCAGCAGCTCTGGACGGATGAACACTGAAGCTTTCTTT.

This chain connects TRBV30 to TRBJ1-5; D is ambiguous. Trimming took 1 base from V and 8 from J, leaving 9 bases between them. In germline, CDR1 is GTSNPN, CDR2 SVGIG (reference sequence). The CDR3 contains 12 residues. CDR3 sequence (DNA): TGTGCCTGGAGTGGCCAAACGGAGCCCCAGCATTTT. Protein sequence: CAWSGQTEPQHF.

DNA for the CDR3: TGCAGTGCACCTACAGGGGGCGATGGCTACACCTTC. Amino acids: CSAPTGGDGYTF. The V call is TRBV20-1, the J call TRBJ1-2, with TRBD1 matching 9 bases. The germline V gene encodes CDR1 DFQATT and CDR2 SNEGSKA (reference sequence). The CDR3 sequence is 12 residues long. Trimming at V came to 6 bases and at J to 6 bases, leaving 5 bases not matched to a gene.

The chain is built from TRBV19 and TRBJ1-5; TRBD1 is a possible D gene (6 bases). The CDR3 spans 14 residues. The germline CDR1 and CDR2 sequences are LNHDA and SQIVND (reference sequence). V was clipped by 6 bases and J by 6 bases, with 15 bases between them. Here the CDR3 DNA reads TGTGCCAGTAGCCTAACAGGGCGCGGTCAGCCCCAGCATTTT. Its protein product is CASSLTGRGQPQHF.

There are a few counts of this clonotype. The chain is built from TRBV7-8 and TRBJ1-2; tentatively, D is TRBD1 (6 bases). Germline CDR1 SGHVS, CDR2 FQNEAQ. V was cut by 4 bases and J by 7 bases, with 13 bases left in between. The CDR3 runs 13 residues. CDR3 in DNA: TGTGCCAGCAGCTCCGGACAGAGAGGTGGCTACACCTTC. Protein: CASSSGQRGGYTF.

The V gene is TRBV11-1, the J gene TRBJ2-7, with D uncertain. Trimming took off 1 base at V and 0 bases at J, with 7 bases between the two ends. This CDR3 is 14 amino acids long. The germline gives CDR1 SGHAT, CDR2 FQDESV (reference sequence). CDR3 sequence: CASSLGSHSYEQYF. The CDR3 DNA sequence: TGTGCCAGCAGCTTAGGTAGCCACTCCTACGAGCAGTACTTC.

This chain's CDR3 is CASSSRGGNGYTF. The CDR3 DNA reads as TGCGCCAGCAGCTCTCGCGGGGGTAATGGCTACACCTTC. J is TRBJ1-2 and V is TRBV5-1; D may be TRBD1 (5 bases). Germline V lookup: CDR1 SGHRS, CDR2 YFSETQ. The CDR3 length is 13 residues. The V gene lost 3 bases and the J gene lost 6 bases, with 12 bases spanning the gap.

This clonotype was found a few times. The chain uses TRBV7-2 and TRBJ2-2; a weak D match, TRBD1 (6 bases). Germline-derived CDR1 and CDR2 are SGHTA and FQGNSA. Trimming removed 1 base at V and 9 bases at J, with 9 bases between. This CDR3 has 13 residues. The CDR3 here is CASSLDRDRELFF. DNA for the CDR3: TGTGCCAGCAGCTTAGACCGGGACAGGGAGCTGTTTTTT.

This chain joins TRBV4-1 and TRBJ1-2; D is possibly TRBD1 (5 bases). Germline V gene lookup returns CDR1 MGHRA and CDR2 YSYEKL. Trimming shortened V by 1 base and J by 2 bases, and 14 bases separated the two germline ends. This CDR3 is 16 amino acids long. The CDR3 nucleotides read TGCGCCAGCAGCCAAGTAGAGTCGGGGCAAAACTATGGCTACACCTTC. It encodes CASSQVESGQNYGYTF.

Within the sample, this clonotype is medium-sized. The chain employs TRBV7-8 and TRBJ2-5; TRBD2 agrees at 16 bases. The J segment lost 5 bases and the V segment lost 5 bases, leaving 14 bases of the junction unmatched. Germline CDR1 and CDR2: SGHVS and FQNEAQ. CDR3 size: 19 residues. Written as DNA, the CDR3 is TGTGCCAGCAGCCCGAGAGGGACTAGCGGGAGGGCTACTCTGGAGACCCAGTACTTC. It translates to CASSPRGTSGRATLETQYF.

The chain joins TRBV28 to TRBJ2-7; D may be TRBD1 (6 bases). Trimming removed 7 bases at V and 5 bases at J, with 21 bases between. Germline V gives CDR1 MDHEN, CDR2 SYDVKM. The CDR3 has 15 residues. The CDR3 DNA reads TGTGCCAGCAACCTCCCGGGCCAGGGGTTTGACGAGCAGTACTTC. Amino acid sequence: CASNLPGQGFDEQYF. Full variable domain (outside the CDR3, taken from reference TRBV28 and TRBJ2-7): DVKVTQSSRYLVKRTGEKVFLECVQDMDHENMFWYRQDPGLGLRLIYFSYDVKMKEKGDIPEGYSVSREKKERFSLILESASTNQTSMYLCASNLPGQGFDEQYFGPGTRLTVT.

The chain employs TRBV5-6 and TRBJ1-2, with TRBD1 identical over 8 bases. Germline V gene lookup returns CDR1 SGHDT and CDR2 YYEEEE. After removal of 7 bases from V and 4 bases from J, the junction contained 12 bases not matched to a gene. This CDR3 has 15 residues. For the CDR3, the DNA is TGTGCCAGCTGGCGGCAGGGGGCGCGTAGCTATGGCTACACCTTC. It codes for CASWRQGARSYGYTF.